This T cell receptor beta chain was captured by sequencing in a study of blood T cell repertoires in COVID-19. Study details: Sites across the United States, Italy and Spain contributed samples from acute and convalescent COVID-19.

Methods used by the authors: Estimates of nucleated cell counts were drawn from the amplification of reference gene primers. The data were produced by immunoSEQ multiplex PCR, yet TCRdb's version contains in-frame clones alone and is incomplete. The V and J calls and clone size are taken from that table; D and trimming were inferred from the DNA. The profile shows about 220,000 clones, 75% to 85% of them singletons. In its sample, this clone was seen a few times. The CDR3 sequence is 17 residues long. Trimming took 2 bases from V and 2 from J; bases not matched to a gene: 8. Germline CDR1 and CDR2: SGHTA and FQGNSA.

This TCR came from a man aged 50 to 60 with active or convalescent COVID-19. The genes are TRBV7-2 and TRBJ2-5; TRBD2 agrees at 10 bases. The material sequenced was peripheral blood. This chain's CDR3 is CASSLNRAGGNQETQYF. In nucleotides, the CDR3 is TGTGCCAGCAGCTTAAATCGAGCGGGGGGGAATCAAGAGACCCAGTACTTC.